One TCR beta chain is described in this entry. The data are from a study of blood T cell repertoires in COVID-19. Whole-study context: Samples came from the United States, Italy and Spain, spanning acute and convalescent COVID-19.

The repertoire was sequenced with immunoSEQ multiplex PCR; TCRdb's copy has only in-frame clones and lacks some. Found here are over 150,000 clones, roughly 84% of them singletons; the top ten hold over 0.55%. The CDR3 runs 15 residues. The germline V gene has CDR1 LNHDA and CDR2 SQIVND (reference sequence). V was pared by 10 bases and J by 5 bases, with 8 bases of the junction left unmatched. This receptor was taken from a man in his sixties with COVID-19, enrolled during active disease. V and J are TRBV19 and TRBJ2-1, with TRBD2 matching 13 bases. The specimen sequenced was peripheral blood. The CDR3 nucleotides are TGTGCCACCATAGGGACTAGCGGGACCAACAATGAGCAGTTCTTC. Its protein is CATIGTSGTNNEQFF.